Presented here are 15 T cell receptor beta chains from one specimen sequenced in a study of blood T cell repertoires in COVID-19. TCRdb's copy holds only in-frame clones and misses some; the assay was immunoSEQ multiplex PCR. The sample lists roughly 72,000 clones; approximately 90% were seen once. Source material: peripheral blood. These receptors all stem from a human donor in a cohort sampled during active COVID-19.

The chain recombines TRBV7-9 with TRBJ1-2; no clear D. V was clipped by 1 base and J by 6 bases, with 18 bases between them. The V gene's germline CDR1 is SEHNR and CDR2 FQNEAQ (reference sequence). The CDR3 totals 16 residues. The CDR3 coding sequence is TGTGCCAGCAGCTTAGTGGGTGGACCGCCCGGGGATGGCTACACCTTC. This encodes CASSLVGGPPGDGYTF.

The chain uses TRBV2 and TRBJ2-3; D unclear. CDR1 and CDR2 from the germline V gene are SNHLY and FYNNEI. This CDR3 is 12 amino acids long. Trimming left V 5 bases short and J 2 bases short, with 5 bases between. The CDR3 sequence: CASSISTDTQYF. The CDR3 DNA reads TGTGCCAGCAGTATCTCCACAGATACGCAGTATTTT.

The chain links TRBV19 to TRBJ1-6; D remains unclear. V lost 4 bases and J 6 bases, leaving 10 bases between the germline ends. CDR3 length: 14 amino acids. Germline loops: CDR1 LNHDA, CDR2 SQIVND (reference sequence). CDR3 sequence (DNA): TGTGCCAGTAGTAACGGGGTAGTTAATTCACCCCTCCACTTT. Translated, it gives CASSNGVVNSPLHF.

The rearrangement joins TRBV9 to TRBJ1-1; the match to TRBD1 covers 7 bases. Germline V gene sequence: CDR1 SGDLS, CDR2 YYNGEE. V shed 2 bases and J 5 bases; nucleotides not matched to a gene: 6. This CDR3 has 14 residues. The DNA of the CDR3 is TGTGCCAGCAGCGTTGAAGTCAGGGGGACTGAAGCTTTCTTT. Protein: CASSVEVRGTEAFF.

The chain carries TRBV19 and TRBJ2-7, with 15 bases lining up with TRBD2. CDR1 and CDR2 (germline): LNHDA, SQIVND (reference sequence). J gave up 4 bases and V 4 bases, and 8 bases lay outside the gene matches. CDR3 length: 17 residues. CDR3 DNA sequence: TGTGCCAGTAGTACCGCCGGGACTAGCGGGGGGATTTACGAGCAGTACTTC. Its translation is CASSTAGTSGGIYEQYF.

The gene calls are TRBV11-2 and TRBJ2-2, with D possibly TRBD1 on 6 matching bases. The CDR3 sequence is 15 residues long. V shed 5 bases and J shed 1 base, with 11 bases lying between them. Germline assignment: CDR1 SGHAT and CDR2 FQNNGV. This chain's CDR3 is CASSADRRNTGELFF. CDR3 DNA sequence: TGTGCCAGCAGCGCAGACAGGCGGAACACCGGGGAGCTGTTTTTT.

The J gene is TRBJ2-1, the V gene TRBV7-2; D is possibly TRBD1 (6 bases). V lost 2 bases, J lost 2 bases, and 13 bases lay in between. The germline V gene has CDR1 SGHTA and CDR2 FQGNSA. The CDR3 contains 16 residues. The CDR3 nucleotides read TGTGCCAGCAGCTTACTAGGGACACGCACCTACAATGAGCAGTTCTTC. Protein: CASSLLGTRTYNEQFF.

The gene calls are TRBV5-1 and TRBJ1-1, with a possible D match to TRBD1 (5 bases). Germline CDR1 and CDR2: SGHRS and YFSETQ. Trimming left V 5 bases short and J 1 base short, with 18 bases between. This CDR3 contains 16 residues. CDR3 sequence (DNA): TGCGCCAGCAGTTTGTCGAAGGGGTACTCGAACACTGAAGCTTTCTTT. It specifies CASSLSKGYSNTEAFF.

This chain connects TRBV5-8 to TRBJ2-4; 10 bases agree with TRBD1. The CDR3 is 14 residues long. Germline V gene lookup returns CDR1 SGHTS and CDR2 YDEGEE. J was trimmed by 8 bases and V by 2 bases; bases with no gene match: 4. In nucleotides, the CDR3 is TGTGCCAGCAGCTTAAAAGGGACAGGGGACATTCAGTACTTC. It encodes CASSLKGTGDIQYF.

The chain is built from TRBV28 and TRBJ2-1; perhaps TRBD1 as D (5 bases). This CDR3 is built from 15 residues. Trimming took 2 bases from V and 1 from J, leaving 9 bases between them. Germline V gene lookup returns CDR1 MDHEN and CDR2 SYDVKM. The CDR3 nucleotides read TGTGCCAGCAGTTTAATGGGGCCATCCTACAATGAGCAGTTCTTC. Protein product: CASSLMGPSYNEQFF.

This chain uses TRBV7-9 with TRBJ2-5, with 9 nucleotides matching TRBD2. J was trimmed by 8 bases and V by 5 bases; bases with no gene match: 3. The germline gives CDR1 SEHNR, CDR2 FQNEAQ (reference sequence). The length of the CDR3 is 12 residues. This CDR3 is CASSPGLATQYF. The CDR3 nucleotides are TGTGCCAGCAGCCCGGGACTAGCTACCCAGTACTTC.

This chain uses TRBV15 with TRBJ2-7, with TRBD2 matching over 14 bases. The CDR3 has 17 residues. The germline CDR1 and CDR2 sequences are LNHNV and YYDKDF (reference sequence). J gave up 6 bases and V 6 bases, and 13 bases lay outside the gene matches. The CDR3 loop reads CATSGTSGTSGRGEQYF. CDR3 nucleotides: TGTGCCACCAGTGGTACGTCCGGGACTAGCGGGAGAGGCGAGCAGTACTTC.

CDR3 in DNA: TGCGCCAGCAGCCAAGATAGTCTAGGAGCGGGAGGGGGCCAAGAGACCCAGTACTTC. Translated, it gives CASSQDSLGAGGGQETQYF. The rearrangement joins TRBV4-1 to TRBJ2-5; 10 nucleotides align to TRBD2. The germline V gene encodes CDR1 MGHRA and CDR2 YSYEKL. The ends lost 0 bases at V and 1 base at J; junction bases unmatched: 11. The CDR3 runs 19 residues.

In its sample, this clone was seen once. V usage is TRBV5-1 and J usage is TRBJ2-3, with a tentative D call TRBD1 (6 bases). V was clipped by 5 bases and J by 2 bases, with 15 bases between them. Germline-derived CDR1 and CDR2 are SGHRS and YFSETQ. The CDR3 has 15 amino acids. CDR3 residues: CASRPRTDLTDTQYF. The CDR3 nucleotides read TGCGCCAGCAGACCCAGGACAGATCTCACAGATACGCAGTATTTT.

The chain is built from TRBV30 and TRBJ2-1, with 7 bases that match TRBD1. The V segment lost 4 bases and the J segment 4 bases; nucleotides outside the gene matches: 4. The CDR3 has 13 residues. Germline assignment: CDR1 GTSNPN and CDR2 SVGIG (reference sequence). The CDR3 sequence is CAWNPGQYNEQFF. In nucleotides, the CDR3 is TGTGCCTGGAACCCGGGACAGTACAATGAGCAGTTCTTC.